What follows describes a single T cell receptor beta chain. The data were produced by immunoSEQ multiplex PCR, yet TCRdb's version contains in-frame clones alone and is incomplete. The table has 150,000 to 200,000 clones, roughly 90% seen once; the top ten hold less than 3%. The sample is drawn from a study of blood T cell repertoires in COVID-19. Study overall: The study drew acute and convalescent COVID-19 samples from the United States, Italy and Spain.

This CDR3 region has 14 residues. CDR1 SGDLS and CDR2 YYNGEE come from the germline V gene. V shed 2 bases and J shed 4 bases, with 10 bases lying between them. The gene calls are TRBV9 and TRBJ1-3; no reliable D call. The sample comprised peripheral blood. This clonotype originated in a man in his 60s with acute or convalescent COVID-19. Written as DNA, the CDR3 is TGTGCCAGCAGCGTCGGAGGAGTGGGAAACACCATATATTTT. Amino acids: CASSVGGVGNTIYF.